This paragraph reports one T cell receptor beta chain. Its antigen remains unknown. Trimming took 6 bases from V and 7 from J, leaving 25 bases between them. Germline V lookup: CDR1 SGHVS, CDR2 FQNEAQ. The CDR3 is made up of 17 amino acids. The sample originates from a study of cytomegalovirus exposure and HLA in healthy donors. The overall study: The early release's HLA-typed donors yielded roughly 85 million unique TCRs.

Study conclusions and caveats: An apparent linkage of common viral pathogens to several of the most significant clusters emerged in a later analysis. The classifier reportedly diagnosed cytomegalovirus status with high specificity and sensitivity.

The PCR used 60 Vbeta and 13 Jbeta primers. Assay used: immunoSEQ multiplex PCR; TCRdb lists only in-frame clones, some missing. The sample holds under 200,000 clones; about 80% are singletons and the top ten take about 1.3%. The source material was PBMCs. This chain connects TRBV7-8 to TRBJ2-1; a weak D match, TRBD2 (6 bases). The sequence came from a man aged 25 to 40 in good health and CMV-seronegative. CDR3 residues: CASSLRDFTGPQNEQFF. CDR3 nucleotide sequence: TGTGCCAGCAGTTTGCGGGACTTTACCGGGCCCCAGAATGAGCAGTTCTTC.